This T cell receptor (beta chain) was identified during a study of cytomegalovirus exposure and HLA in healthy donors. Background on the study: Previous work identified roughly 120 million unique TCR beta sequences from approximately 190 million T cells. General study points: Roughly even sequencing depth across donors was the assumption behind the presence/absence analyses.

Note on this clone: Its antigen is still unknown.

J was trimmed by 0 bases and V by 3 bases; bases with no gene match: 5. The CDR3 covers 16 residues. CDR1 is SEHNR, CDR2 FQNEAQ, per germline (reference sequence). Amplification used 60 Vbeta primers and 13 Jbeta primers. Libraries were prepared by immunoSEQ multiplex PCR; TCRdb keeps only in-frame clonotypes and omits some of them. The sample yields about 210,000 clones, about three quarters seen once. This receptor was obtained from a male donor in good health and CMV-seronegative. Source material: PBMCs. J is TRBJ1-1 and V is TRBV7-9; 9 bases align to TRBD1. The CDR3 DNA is TGTGCCAGCAGCTTCAGACAGGGGGTATTGAACACTGAAGCTTTCTTT. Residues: CASSFRQGVLNTEAFF.